These T cell receptor beta chains were read from a single sample in a study of beta chain features in type 1 diabetes. TCRdb's table, derived via immunoSEQ multiplex PCR, lists solely in-frame clones and lacks some. The table records approximately 360,000 clones, around 13% of them present only once. The sample consisted of naive CD4+ T cells from blood. The source of these receptors is a woman aged 18 to 35 with type 1 diabetes. Each CDR3 is given with its conserved first and last residue. Each record gives: D gene, clone size, V gene, J gene, CDR3 DNA, CDR3 protein. D genes are given only for firm matches. Clone size, where shown, is once, few, many, or a class for clones that have expanded.

>-|few|TRBV18|TRBJ1-2
TGTGCCAGCTCCCCTGACAGTGCCTATGGCTACACCTTC
CASSPDSAYGYTF
>-|-|TRBV28|TRBJ2-7
TGTGCCAGCAGTCAGAATACGATAGCCTCCTCCTACGAGCAGTACTTC
CASSQNTIASSYEQYF
>-|-|TRBV10-3|TRBJ1-2
TGTGCCATCAGTGGGACAGCGAATCATGGCTACACCTTC
CAISGTANHGYTF
>-|few|TRBV11-2|TRBJ2-6
TGTGCCAGCAGCAAACAGAACTCTGGGGCCAACGTCCTGACTTTC
CASSKQNSGANVLTF
>-|-|TRBV4-1|TRBJ1-5
TGCGCCAGCAGCCAAGATCTGGCAGGTTATCAGCCCCAGCATTTT
CASSQDLAGYQPQHF
>TRBD1|few|TRBV7-8|TRBJ2-2
TGTGCCAGCAGCTCGGGACAGAGGAACACCGGGGAGCTGTTTTTT
CASSSGQRNTGELFF
>-|few|TRBV5-1|TRBJ1-1
TGCGCCAGCACCGAGTGGGGGGGGACTGAAGCTTTCTTT
CASTEWGGTEAFF
>-|-|TRBV5-4|TRBJ2-5
TGTGCCAGCAGCCAAGCGGTCTGGATGCAAGAGACCCAGTACTTC
CASSQAVWMQETQYF
>-|-|TRBV6-5|TRBJ2-3
TGTGCCAGCAGTTCGTCAGGGCCCACAGATACGCAGTATTTT
CASSSSGPTDTQYF
>TRBD2|-|TRBV19|TRBJ2-5
TGTGCCAGTAGTATAGCCCGACTAGCGGGAGGTCAAGAGACCCAGTACTTC
CASSIARLAGGQETQYF